The rows below give T cell receptor beta chains drawn from one sample of a study of cytomegalovirus exposure and HLA in healthy donors. Measured with immunoSEQ multiplex PCR; TCRdb has only the in-frame clones, and not every one. The sample carries around 98,000 clones, 80% to 90% recorded once. Specimen: PBMCs. These receptors were taken from a man aged 35-49 years in good health and CMV-seronegative. Both conserved end residues are part of each CDR3. D genes are given only for firm matches. Clone size, where shown, is once, few, many, or a class for clones that have expanded.

J	V	size	D	DNA	CDR3
TRBJ2-6	TRBV19	-	TRBD1	TGTGCCAGTAGTATCACAGGGGGCCAATCTGGGGCCAACGTCCTGACTTTC	CASSITGGQSGANVLTF
TRBJ1-1	TRBV7-9	-	TRBD1	TGTGCCAGCAGACCATCGGACAGGGAGACTGAAGCTTTCTTT	CASRPSDRETEAFF
TRBJ1-5	TRBV29-1	-	-	TGCAGCGCACAGAACAGGAGCAATCAGCCCCAGCATTTT	CSAQNRSNQPQHF
TRBJ2-2	TRBV11-2	-	-	TGTGCCAGCAGCTTAGCCTTTCGCAGGGCGGTCGGGGAGCTGTTTTTT	CASSLAFRRAVGELFF
TRBJ1-2	TRBV19	-	-	TGTGCCAGTAGTATGCAGGGGATCTATGGCTACACCTTC	CASSMQGIYGYTF
TRBJ1-2	TRBV18	-	TRBD1	TGTGCCAGCTCAGATACGACAGGGTACTATGGCTACACCTTC	CASSDTTGYYGYTF
TRBJ1-1	TRBV14	-	-	TGTGCCAGCAGCCGGTTCAGTGGGAACACTGAAGCTTTCTTT	CASSRFSGNTEAFF
TRBJ1-2	TRBV5-4	-	-	TGTGCCAGCAGCCTCGACAGAACTAACTATGGCTACACCTTC	CASSLDRTNYGYTF
TRBJ1-4	TRBV14	-	TRBD1	TGTGCCAGCAGCCAAGACAGGGGGGTAGCAACTAATGAAAAACTGTTTTTT	CASSQDRGVATNEKLFF
TRBJ2-1	TRBV18	-	-	TGTGCCAGCTCACAACCCTCATCCAGGGTTCTCTACAATGAGCAGTTCTTC	CASSQPSSRVLYNEQFF
TRBJ1-2	TRBV14	-	-	TGTGCCAGCAGCCATTATCTTCCCGGGGGGCGCCGAGGCCATGGCTACACCTTC	CASSHYLPGGRRGHGYTF
TRBJ1-2	TRBV10-3	-	-	TGTGCCATCAGTGAGGGACAGCTTTATGGCTACACCTTC	CAISEGQLYGYTF
TRBJ1-6	TRBV25-1	-	-	TGTGCCAGCAGACAGAGCCCCTATAATTCACCCCTCCACTTT	CASRQSPYNSPLHF
TRBJ1-5	TRBV7-2	-	TRBD1	TGTGCCAGCAGCGCGGGACAGGGCAATCAGCCCCAGCATTTT	CASSAGQGNQPQHF
TRBJ1-5	TRBV27	once	-	TGTGCCAGCAGAGCCCGGTTGAATAGCAATCAGCCCCAGCATTTT	CASRARLNSNQPQHF
TRBJ2-7	TRBV10-3	-	TRBD2	TGTGCCATCAGGACTAGCGGGGGGCTCTCCTACGAGCAGTACTTC	CAIRTSGGLSYEQYF
TRBJ2-1	TRBV2	-	-	TGTGCCAGCAGTGCTGCGGGCGAGCAGTTCTTC	CASSAAGEQFF
TRBJ2-4	TRBV5-5	once	-	TGTGCCAGCAGCTTGGAAGACAGATCCCAAATTCAGTACTTC	CASSLEDRSQIQYF
TRBJ2-2	TRBV29-1	-	TRBD1	TGCAGCGGGTCGACAGGGGGAGGCACCGGGGAGCTGTTTTTT	CSGSTGGGTGELFF
TRBJ2-1	TRBV18	-	TRBD1	TGTGCCAGCTCACGGGACAGGGGTTCCCACAATGAGCAGTTCTTC	CASSRDRGSHNEQFF
TRBJ2-7	TRBV11-3	-	TRBD1	TGTGCCAGCAGCTCTGGACAGGGCCGAAACGAGCAGTACTTC	CASSSGQGRNEQYF
TRBJ2-3	TRBV27	-	TRBD1	TGTGCCAGCAAGTCGACAGGGTCCGGAGATACGCAGTATTTT	CASKSTGSGDTQYF
TRBJ2-3	TRBV7-2	-	-	TGTGCCAGCAGCTTATCGTACAGCCACACAGATACGCAGTATTTT	CASSLSYSHTDTQYF
TRBJ1-4	TRBV25-1	-	-	TGTGCCAGCAGTGCTATCCAGGGAGGGGGTGAAAAACTGTTTTTT	CASSAIQGGGEKLFF
TRBJ2-5	TRBV11-3	-	TRBD1	TGTGCCAGCAGCTCTGACAGGGGAGAGACCCAGTACTTC	CASSSDRGETQYF
TRBJ2-7	TRBV27	-	TRBD1	TGTGCCAGCAGTTGGGCCCCAGGGGGCAACTACGAGCAGTACTTC	CASSWAPGGNYEQYF
TRBJ2-1	TRBV4-3	-	TRBD2	TGCGCCAGCAGCCAAGATACGTGGGGGGGTGGCAATGAGCAGTTCTTC	CASSQDTWGGGNEQFF
TRBJ1-2	TRBV5-4	-	-	TGTGCCAGCAGCTTGATGGGGCAAAACTATGGCTACACCTTC	CASSLMGQNYGYTF